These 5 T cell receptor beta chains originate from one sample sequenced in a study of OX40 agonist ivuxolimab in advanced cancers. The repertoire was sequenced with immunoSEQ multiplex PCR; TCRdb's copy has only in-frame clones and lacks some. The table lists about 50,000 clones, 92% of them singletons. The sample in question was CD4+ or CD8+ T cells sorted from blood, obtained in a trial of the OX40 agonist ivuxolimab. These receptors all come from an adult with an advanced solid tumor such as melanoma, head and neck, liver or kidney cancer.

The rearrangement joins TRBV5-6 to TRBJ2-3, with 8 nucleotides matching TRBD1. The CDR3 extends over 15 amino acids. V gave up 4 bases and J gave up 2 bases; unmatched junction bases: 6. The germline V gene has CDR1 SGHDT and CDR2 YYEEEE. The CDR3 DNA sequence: TGTGCCAGCAGCCCGGGACAGGAAGTCACAGATACGCAGTATTTT. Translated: CASSPGQEVTDTQYF.

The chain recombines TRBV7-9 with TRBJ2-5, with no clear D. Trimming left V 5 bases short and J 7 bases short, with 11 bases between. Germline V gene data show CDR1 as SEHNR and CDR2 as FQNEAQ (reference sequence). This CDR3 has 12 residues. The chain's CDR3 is CASSGPPGTQYF. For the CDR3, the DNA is TGTGCCAGCAGCGGGCCGCCGGGGACCCAGTACTTC.

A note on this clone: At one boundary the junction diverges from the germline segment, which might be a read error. The chain's CDR3 is CATNRPGRNTEAFF. CDR3 nucleotides: TGTGCCACCAACAGACCTGGCAGGAACACTGAAGCTTTCTTT. V usage is TRBV15 and J usage is TRBJ1-1; D remains ambiguous. CDR3 length equals 14 residues. Germline V gene lookup returns CDR1 LNHNV and CDR2 YYDKDF (reference sequence).

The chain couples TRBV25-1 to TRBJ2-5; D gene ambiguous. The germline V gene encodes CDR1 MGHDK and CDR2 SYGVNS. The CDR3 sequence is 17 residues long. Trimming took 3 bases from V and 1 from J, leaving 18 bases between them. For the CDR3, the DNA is TGTGCCAGCAGTGACCCGGCATCGGGCTCAGGCCAAGAGACCCAGTACTTC. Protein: CASSDPASGSGQETQYF.

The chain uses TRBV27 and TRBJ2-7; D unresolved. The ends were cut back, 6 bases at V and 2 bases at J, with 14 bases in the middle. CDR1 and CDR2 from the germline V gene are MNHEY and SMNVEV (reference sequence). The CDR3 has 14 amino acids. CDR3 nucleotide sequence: TGTGCCAGCAGCCCCATGGACGGACCCTACGAGCAGTACTTC. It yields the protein CASSPMDGPYEQYF.